The 10 T cell receptor beta chains below come from one sample, sequenced in a study of cytomegalovirus exposure and HLA in healthy donors. PCR involved 60 Vbeta and 13 Jbeta primers. The assay was immunoSEQ multiplex PCR, and TCRdb's table has in-frame clones only and misses some. Among 100,000 to 150,000 clones listed, roughly 83% were seen once. Sequencing was carried out using PBMCs. The receptors derive from a girl aged 2 to 10 in good health and CMV-seronegative.

The V gene is TRBV28, the J gene TRBJ1-4; 10 nucleotides match TRBD1. The CDR3 spans 18 residues. Germline trimming cut 5 bases from V and 4 bases from J; bases unmatched to any gene: 13. CDR1 and CDR2 (germline): MDHEN, SYDVKM. The CDR3 coding sequence is TGTGCCAGCAGTAAACTAGGGACCGGGACAGGGGATAATGAAAAACTGTTTTTT. Translation: CASSKLGTGTGDNEKLFF.

This chain joins TRBV15 and TRBJ2-7; the match to TRBD1 covers 7 bases. This CDR3 has 16 amino acids. The V and J ends lost 1 base and 0 bases, in that order; junction bases with no gene match: 6. Per the germline V gene, CDR1 is LNHNV and CDR2 is YYDKDF (reference sequence). In DNA form, the CDR3 reads TGTGCCACCAGCAGAGCCCCGGGACAGAGCTCCTACGAGCAGTACTTC. Translated, it gives CATSRAPGQSSYEQYF.

This chain uses TRBV4-1 with TRBJ1-3; 10 bases map to TRBD1. Germline V gene lookup returns CDR1 MGHRA and CDR2 YSYEKL. This CDR3 is 14 amino acids long. Unmatched junction bases numbered 7, after V lost 7 bases and J lost 7 bases. CDR3 sequence reads: CASNSGTGANTIYF. As DNA, the CDR3 is TGCGCCAGCAACAGTGGGACAGGGGCTAACACCATATATTTT.

This chain joins TRBV28 and TRBJ1-1; 8 nucleotides agree with TRBD1. CDR1 and CDR2 (germline): MDHEN, SYDVKM. The junction had 7 bases not matched to a gene; V was cut back by 3 bases and J by 4 bases. The CDR3 loop spans 15 amino acids. The CDR3 region is CASSFGQGAATEAFF. The CDR3 DNA follows: TGTGCCAGCAGTTTTGGCCAGGGGGCGGCCACTGAAGCTTTCTTT. The entire variable domain, with the rest obtained from reference TRBV28 and TRBJ1-1, is as follows: DVKVTQSSRYLVKRTGEKVFLECVQDMDHENMFWYRQDPGLGLRLIYFSYDVKMKEKGDIPEGYSVSREKKERFSLILESASTNQTSMYLCASSFGQGAATEAFFGQGTRLTVV.

In its sample, this clone was seen a few times. Germline and junction disagree at one end, which may indicate a read error. V is TRBV6-1 and J is TRBJ1-1; 7 nucleotides line up with TRBD1. Germline-derived CDR1 and CDR2 are MNHNS and SASEGT. This CDR3 is 12 amino acids long. As DNA, the CDR3 is TGTGCCAGCAGCGAAGGGGGCGCGGGGGCTTTCTTT. This encodes CASSEGGAGAFF.

This rearrangement joins TRBV6-5 to TRBJ2-5; D possibly corresponds to TRBD1 (6 bases). The CDR3 contains 13 residues. Germline V gene lookup returns CDR1 MNHEY and CDR2 SVGAGI. The V end was cut by 5 bases, the J end by 4 bases, with 11 bases between. The CDR3 reads CASSRTGRETQYF. For the CDR3, the DNA is TGTGCCAGCAGTCGTACAGGGCGAGAGACCCAGTACTTC.

V and J are TRBV5-4 and TRBJ2-7, with 13 bases that match TRBD2. Germline CDR1 and CDR2: SGHNT and YYREEE (reference sequence). V lost 4 bases, J lost 2 bases, and 9 bases stayed unmatched. The CDR3 sequence is 17 residues long. The CDR3 loop reads CASSVAGTSGITYEQYF. In DNA form, the CDR3 reads TGTGCCAGCAGCGTAGCCGGGACTAGCGGGATCACCTACGAGCAGTACTTC. The full variable domain, with the rest looked up from reference TRBV5-4 and TRBJ2-7, is ETGVTQSPTHLIKTRGQQVTLRCSSQSGHNTVSWYQQALGQGPQFIFQYYREEENGRGNFPPRFSGLQFPNYSSELNVNALELDDSALYLCASSVAGTSGITYEQYFGPGTRLTVT.

This clone came up a few times. This rearrangement joins TRBV10-2 to TRBJ1-1; 7 positions match TRBD1. The germline gives CDR1 WSHSY, CDR2 SAAADI. With V trimmed by 3 bases and J by 0 bases, 4 bases remained unmatched. The CDR3 contains 15 residues. CDR3 in DNA: TGCGCCAGCAGTGAAGGAGGGGGCATGAACACTGAAGCTTTCTTT. Its protein product is CASSEGGGMNTEAFF.

The chain has TRBV2 and TRBJ1-2, with D maybe TRBD1 (6 bases). Trimming took 3 bases from V and 5 from J, leaving 7 bases between them. The V gene's germline CDR1 is SNHLY and CDR2 FYNNEI. This CDR3 comprises 12 residues. For the CDR3, the DNA is TGTGCCAGCAGTGATCAGGGGTATGGCTACACCTTC. This encodes CASSDQGYGYTF.

This chain connects TRBV6-6 to TRBJ2-4, with 11 nucleotides matching TRBD1. The germline CDR1 and CDR2 sequences are MNHNY and SVGAGI (reference sequence). The V and J ends lost 6 bases and 8 bases, in that order; junction bases with no gene match: 6. This CDR3 contains 14 residues. The CDR3 region is CASSGRDRGDIQYF. The CDR3 DNA sequence: TGTGCCAGCAGCGGCCGGGACAGGGGGGACATTCAGTACTTC.